This T cell receptor beta chain came from a study of control samples from healthy donors and cancer patients. Sequenced by immunoSEQ multiplex PCR; TCRdb stores in-frame clones only, minus some. The repertoire holds roughly 160,000 clones, with roughly 94% as singletons. The CDR3 extends over 14 amino acids. Between the trimmed V and J ends, which lost 4 bases and 5 bases, there was a span of 14 bases. From germline, CDR1 is SEHNR and CDR2 FQNEAQ (reference sequence). The chain carries TRBV7-9 and TRBJ1-2; maybe TRBD1 (6 bases). This sequence was found in a man in his 60s with colorectal cancer. Sequencing used PBMCs. The CDR3 nucleotides read TGTGCCAGCAGCTCCTCAGGGACACCTTATGGCTACACCTTC. Residues: CASSSSGTPYGYTF.